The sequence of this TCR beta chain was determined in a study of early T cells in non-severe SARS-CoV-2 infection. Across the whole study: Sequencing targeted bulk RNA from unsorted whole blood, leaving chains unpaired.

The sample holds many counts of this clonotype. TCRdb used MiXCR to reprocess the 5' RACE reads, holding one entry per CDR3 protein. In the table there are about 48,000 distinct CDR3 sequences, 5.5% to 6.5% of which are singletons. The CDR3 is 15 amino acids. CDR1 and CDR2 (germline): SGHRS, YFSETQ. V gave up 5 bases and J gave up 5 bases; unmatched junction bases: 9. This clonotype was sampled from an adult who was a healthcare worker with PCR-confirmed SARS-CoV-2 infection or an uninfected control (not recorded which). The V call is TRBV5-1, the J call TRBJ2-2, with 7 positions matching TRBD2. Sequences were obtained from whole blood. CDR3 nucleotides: TGCGCCAGCAGAACGACTAGCCGAAGGACCGGGGAGCTGTTTTTT. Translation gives CASRTTSRRTGELFF.